This T cell receptor (beta chain) was retrieved from a study of T-cell memory formation after mild COVID-19. On the study more broadly: TCR clustering was largely donor specific. Study results and limitations: Certain responding clones were present in pre-infection memory, suggesting participation of cross-reactive memory. Clones shrinking from day 15 to 85 showed even CD4/CD8 mixes; later expanders tilted CD4+.

This CDR3 comprises 17 residues. V shed 4 bases and J 4 bases; nucleotides not matched to a gene: 15. Germline V gene sequence: CDR1 SGDLS, CDR2 YYNGEE. This clonotype was counted many times. Its antigen is currently unknown. TCR alpha and TCR beta cDNA libraries carrying sample barcodes and UMIs were produced by 5'RACE using constant-segment primers. MiXCR was run by TCRdb on the 5' RACE reads, yielding one entry per CDR3 protein. The table records about 560,000 distinct CDR3 sequences, roughly 22% of them present only once. This chain links TRBV9 with TRBJ2-3; 7 nucleotides agree with TRBD2. The clonotype was recovered from an adult woman who had mild COVID-19 (a few samples of this study predate the infection). Cell type and time point are not known. Input material: PBMCs or a T cell subset sorted from them (not recorded which). CDR3 nucleotides: TGTGCCAGCAGCCCCCTTCCCCGACTAGCTTTCGCAGATACGCAGTATTTT. Translation: CASSPLPRLAFADTQYF.